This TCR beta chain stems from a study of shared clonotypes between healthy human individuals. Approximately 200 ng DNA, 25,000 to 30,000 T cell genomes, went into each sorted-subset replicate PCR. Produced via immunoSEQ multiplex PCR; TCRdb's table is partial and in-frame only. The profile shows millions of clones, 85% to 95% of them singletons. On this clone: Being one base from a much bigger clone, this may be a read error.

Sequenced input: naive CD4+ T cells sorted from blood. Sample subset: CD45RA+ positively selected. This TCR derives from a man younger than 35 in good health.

Here the CDR3 DNA reads TGTGCCTGGAGTGCCGGCGGTCATGGCTACACCTTC. It translates to CAWSAGGHGYTF. This chain links TRBV30 with TRBJ1-2; no firm D call. The CDR3 contains 12 residues. Germline CDR1 is GTSNPN and CDR2 is SVGIG (reference sequence). With 1 base removed from V and 6 bases from J, the gap between germline ends came to 9 bases.